The 2 T cell receptor beta chains below come from one sample, sequenced in a study of lymphopenia after photon versus proton radiotherapy (dated by TCRdb to between 2018 and 2021). Library preparation used the immunoSEQ multiplex PCR assay. TCRdb holds this immuneACCESS table with in-frame rearrangements only. Some clones are missing; in checked studies, unresolved V genes explain under half, and the rest has no known cause. This sample comprises around 30,000 clones, approximately 87% of them detected only once. The top ten hold over 45% of the sample. Sequencing was performed on peripheral blood, taken from a patient treated with proton-based radiotherapy. The receptors originated from a woman aged 55-70 years with cholangiocarcinoma. Some clones in this sample may be carry-over from other donors' samples.

This chain links TRBV5-1 with TRBJ2-3; 10 bases are a match to TRBD1. Germline V gene data show CDR1 as SGHRS and CDR2 as YFSETQ. V trimming: 4 bases; J trimming: 1 base; junction bases outside the gene matches: 6. The CDR3 has 16 residues. The CDR3 sequence is CASSPGQGTGTDTQYF. The CDR3 DNA follows: TGCGCCAGCAGCCCGGGACAGGGGACGGGCACAGATACGCAGTATTTT.

The chain recombines TRBV7-2 with TRBJ1-5, with a possible D match to TRBD1 (5 bases). Germline CDR1 reads SGHTA; CDR2 reads FQGNSA. Trimming left V 3 bases short and J 6 bases short, with 12 bases between. The length of the CDR3 is 14 residues. CDR3 DNA: TGTGCCAGCAGCTTGGCAGGGCTTGTTCAGCCCCAGCATTTT. The encoded protein is CASSLAGLVQPQHF.